These 5 T cell receptor beta chains share one sample of origin, sequenced in a study of T-cell reconstitution after alpha-beta-depleted transplantation in children. During its preparation, the TCRbeta library received unique molecular identifiers. One entry per CDR3 protein, called by TCRdb with MiXCR from the PCR reads. Among a few hundred thousand distinct CDR3 sequences, 6.6% were seen once, and the ten largest hold just over 5.5%. Sequenced material: PBMCs, taken before TCRalphabeta/CD19-depleted stem cell transplant. The receptors come from a boy aged 2 to 10 with acute lymphoblastic leukemia, due to receive a stem cell transplant.

This clonotype was observed at least ten times. The gene calls are TRBV5-1 and TRBJ2-1; D is unresolved. Germline V gene data show CDR1 as SGHRS and CDR2 as YFSETQ. Trimming took off 1 base at V and 6 bases at J, with 20 bases between the two ends. There are 17 residues in the CDR3. The CDR3 loop is CASSLIGLDYSGNEQFF. CDR3 coding DNA: TGCGCCAGCAGCTTGATAGGGCTTGATTACTCGGGCAATGAGCAGTTCTTC. The full variable domain, with the rest looked up from reference TRBV5-1 and TRBJ2-1, is KAGVTQTPRYLIKTRGQQVTLSCSPISGHRSVSWYQQTPGQGLQFLFEYFSETQRNKGNFPGRFSGRQFSNSRSEMNVSTLELGDSALYLCASSLIGLDYSGNEQFFGPGTRLTVL.

In its sample, this clonotype was seen many times. The chain is built from TRBV5-5 and TRBJ2-1; TRBD2 agrees at 7 bases. The V segment lost 5 bases and the J segment 0 bases; nucleotides outside the gene matches: 8. This CDR3 is built from 16 residues. Germline CDR1 and CDR2: SGHKS and YYEKEE (reference sequence). The CDR3 protein is CASSHLTGGSYNEQFF. The DNA for the CDR3 is TGTGCCAGCAGTCACCTGACGGGGGGCTCCTACAATGAGCAGTTCTTC.

This clonotype was recorded at least ten times. The J gene is TRBJ2-5, the V gene TRBV9; no definite D call. Germline V CDR1 and CDR2: SGDLS, YYNGEE. Deletions cut 0 bases from V and 2 bases from J, with 20 bases between. The CDR3 has 18 amino acids. The CDR3, as DNA: TGTGCCAGCAGCGTAGGTCAGTCGGCCGGGCCCTTTCAAGAGACCCAGTACTTC. It specifies CASSVGQSAGPFQETQYF.

There are a few counts of this clonotype. The chain couples TRBV27 to TRBJ2-7; tentative D call: TRBD2 (6 bases). Germline-derived CDR1 and CDR2 are MNHEY and SMNVEV (reference sequence). V lost 5 bases and J lost 0, with 11 bases in between. The CDR3 length is 14 residues. CDR3 DNA sequence: TGTGCCAGCAGTCAGACTAGGAACTCCTACGAGCAGTACTTC. Its protein is CASSQTRNSYEQYF.

This clonotype has ten or more counts. The rearrangement uses TRBV5-1 and TRBJ2-7; 8 bases match TRBD2. The CDR3 has 14 amino acids. The junction had 7 bases not matched to a gene; V was cut back by 8 bases and J by 0 bases. Germline V gene lookup returns CDR1 SGHRS and CDR2 YFSETQ. CDR3 DNA sequence: TGCGCCAGGAGCGGGGGCCCAAGCTCCTACGAGCAGTACTTC. Amino acid sequence: CARSGGPSSYEQYF.